This T cell receptor (beta chain) was identified in a study of cytomegalovirus exposure and HLA in healthy donors. Background on the study: 81% of several hundred genotyped donors fell in the Caucasian-associated ancestry cluster.

Worth noting for this clone: Its antigen remains unidentified.

CDR1 and CDR2 from the germline V gene are GTSNPN and SVGIG (reference sequence). The CDR3 is made up of 15 amino acids. V lost 3 bases and J lost 2; bases outside the gene matches: 7. Amplification used 60 Vbeta primers and 13 Jbeta primers. The repertoire was sequenced with immunoSEQ multiplex PCR; TCRdb's copy has only in-frame clones and lacks some. Among about 110,000 clones listed, 9.5% to 15% were seen once. Study-wide results and limits: According to the study, around 150 TCR beta chains were cytomegalovirus-associated. The sole available immune exposure information was CMV serostatus.

The sample comprised PBMCs. The chain uses TRBV30 and TRBJ1-5; TRBD1 matches at 7 bases. This sequence originates from a man aged 35 to 55 in good health and CMV-seropositive. CDR3 residues: CAWRQGLNRNQPQHF. Written as DNA, the CDR3 is TGTGCCTGGAGACAGGGGCTGAATCGCAATCAGCCCCAGCATTTT.